These 30 T cell receptor beta chains were all obtained from the same sample, sequenced in a study of blood T cell repertoires in COVID-19 (dated by TCRdb to about 2020). The library was made by the immunoSEQ multiplex PCR assay. Imported from immuneACCESS, the table was reduced by TCRdb to in-frame sequences with V and J called. These copies leave out some clones; in studies compared against another copy, an unresolved V gene accounts for under half, and the cause of the remainder is not known. This sample holds more than 350,000 clones; 85% to 90% were observed only once. The top ten clonotypes cover approximately 1% of the sample. Source material: PBMCs or T cells enriched from blood (not recorded which). These receptor sequences come from a man younger than 30 who had recovered from COVID-19.

The rearrangement joins TRBV3-1 (or the pseudogene TRBV3-2) to TRBJ1-1, with D perhaps matching TRBD1 (6 bases). This CDR3 has 14 residues. Germline V gene data show CDR1 as LGHDT and CDR2 as YNNKEL (reference sequence). Trimming stripped 0 bases from V and 5 bases from J, with 10 bases between. The CDR3 here is CASSQDGGLTEAFF. The CDR3, as DNA: TGTGCCAGCAGCCAAGACGGGGGGCTGACTGAAGCTTTCTTT.

This clone was detected only once. This chain uses TRBV11-2 with TRBJ2-2; maybe TRBD2 (6 bases). Germline CDR1 and CDR2: SGHAT and FQNNGV. This CDR3 has 16 amino acids. Between the trimmed V and J ends, which lost 4 bases and 2 bases, there was a span of 14 bases. Here the CDR3 reads CASSSAGLSNTGELFF. The CDR3, as DNA: TGTGCCAGCAGCTCCGCGGGACTCAGCAACACCGGGGAGCTGTTTTTT. Based on the CDR3 plus reference TRBV11-2 and TRBJ2-2, the full variable domain is EAGVAQSPRYKIIEKRQSVAFWCNPISGHATLYWYQQILGQGPKLLIQFQNNGVVDDSQLPKDRFSAERLKGVDSTLKIQPAKLEDSAVYLCASSSAGLSNTGELFFGEGSRLTVL.

V gene TRBV7-3 combines with J gene TRBJ2-7, with a possible D match to TRBD2 (6 bases). Germline loops: CDR1 SGHTA, CDR2 FQGTGA. CDR3 length: 14 amino acids. Trimming took 2 bases from V and 2 from J, leaving 10 bases between them. CDR3 in amino acids: CASSLWPGAYEQYF. In nucleotides, the CDR3 is TGTGCCAGCAGCTTATGGCCGGGGGCCTACGAGCAGTACTTC.

This clone has more than one count but fewer than ten. This chain joins TRBV28 and TRBJ2-4; 8 bases map to TRBD2. Germline CDR1 reads MDHEN; CDR2 reads SYDVKM. The CDR3 contains 17 residues. V dropped 3 bases and J dropped 5; count of bases not matched to a gene: 12. CDR3 coding DNA: TGTGCCAGCAGTTTGTTGGGCCGGGGGGGAAGGGAAAACATTCAGTACTTC. It is translated as CASSLLGRGGRENIQYF.

V and J are TRBV5-1 and TRBJ2-2; tentatively, D is TRBD1 (5 bases). Germline assignment: CDR1 SGHRS and CDR2 YFSETQ. V was pared by 4 bases and J by 10 bases, with 20 bases between. The CDR3 has 15 residues. CDR3 coding DNA: TGCGCCAGCAGCCGTTCCCAGGGAACGGGCGCGGAGCTGTTTTTT. Translation gives CASSRSQGTGAELFF.

The gene calls are TRBV19 and TRBJ2-3, with D perhaps matching TRBD2 (6 bases). V was trimmed by 3 bases and J by 6 bases, leaving 10 bases between them. The CDR3 covers 13 residues. Germline-derived CDR1 and CDR2 are LNHDA and SQIVND (reference sequence). In DNA, the CDR3 is TGTGCCAGTAGTATGGGGGGTCGGGATACGCAGTATTTT. This encodes CASSMGGRDTQYF.

The chain links TRBV28 to TRBJ1-2; 7 nucleotides align to TRBD1. The CDR3 is made up of 15 amino acids. The V gene end was trimmed by 2 bases and the J gene end by 4 bases; junction bases not matched to a gene: 7. CDR1 is MDHEN, CDR2 SYDVKM, per germline. CDR3 loop: CASSLIRGVGYGYTF. The CDR3 DNA is TGTGCCAGCAGTTTAATCAGGGGGGTGGGCTATGGCTACACCTTC.

This clone was observed once. This CDR3 is also generated by other DNA sequences in the sample. CDR3 protein: CASSPRGLYGYTF. The CDR3 region has the DNA TGTGCCAGCAGCCCCAGAGGACTCTATGGCTACACCTTC. V and J are TRBV28 and TRBJ1-2; D gene unclear. V was cut by 6 bases and J by 4 bases, with 12 bases left in between. Germline loops: CDR1 MDHEN, CDR2 SYDVKM. The CDR3 has 13 residues.

V and J are TRBV10-2 and TRBJ2-3; TRBD1 is a possible D gene (6 bases). The CDR3 has 15 residues. Deletions cut 4 bases from V and 3 bases from J, with 14 bases between. From germline, CDR1 is WSHSY and CDR2 SAAADI. This CDR3 is CASSVGTLGTDTQYF. The DNA for the CDR3 is TGCGCCAGCAGTGTAGGGACACTAGGAACAGATACGCAGTATTTT.

The chain recombines TRBV6-5 with TRBJ2-7; 7 bases align to TRBD2. Germline CDR1 and CDR2: MNHEY and SVGAGI. Trimming at V came to 9 bases and at J to 2 bases, leaving 7 bases not matched to a gene. This CDR3 is 13 amino acids long. The CDR3 region has the DNA TGTGCCAGTCGAATGGGGGGGGCCTACGAGCAGTACTTC. Translated: CASRMGGAYEQYF.

The chain is built from TRBV5-1 and TRBJ2-1; D not certain. This CDR3 spans 12 amino acids. Per the germline V gene, CDR1 is SGHRS and CDR2 is YFSETQ. Trimming took off 1 base at V and 8 bases at J, with 7 bases between the two ends. CDR3 region: CASSLREDEQFF. DNA of the CDR3: TGCGCCAGCAGCTTGCGAGAGGATGAGCAGTTCTTC. Variable domain in full (rest from reference TRBV5-1 and TRBJ2-1): KAGVTQTPRYLIKTRGQQVTLSCSPISGHRSVSWYQQTPGQGLQFLFEYFSETQRNKGNFPGRFSGRQFSNSRSEMNVSTLELGDSALYLCASSLREDEQFFGPGTRLTVL.

The V gene is TRBV10-1, the J gene TRBJ2-2; 9 nucleotides align to TRBD1. V trimming: 5 bases; J trimming: 2 bases; junction bases outside the gene matches: 3. Germline V gene sequence: CDR1 WNHNN, CDR2 SYGVQD (reference sequence). The CDR3 runs 15 residues. The CDR3 bases are TGCGCCAGCAGTCCGGACAGGGGAAACACCGGGGAGCTGTTTTTT. Translation gives CASSPDRGNTGELFF.

The rearrangement uses TRBV11-2 and TRBJ2-7; TRBD1 might be the D (6 bases). This CDR3 has 15 residues. Germline loops: CDR1 SGHAT, CDR2 FQNNGV. The V end was cut by 2 bases, the J end by 2 bases, with 13 bases between. CDR3 sequence reads: CASSLLGRGTYEQYF. Here the CDR3 DNA reads TGTGCCAGCAGCTTACTGGGTAGGGGGACCTACGAGCAGTACTTC.

CDR3 sequence (DNA): TGTGCCAGCAGTGAGAAGCGGGGGAACTACAATGAGCAGTTCTTC. As protein: CASSEKRGNYNEQFF. The chain links TRBV27 to TRBJ2-1, with 8 bases fitting TRBD2. The length of the CDR3 is 15 residues. The germline CDR1 and CDR2 sequences are MNHEY and SMNVEV (reference sequence). Trimming cost V 5 bases and J 3 bases; bases outside gene matches: 6.

This chain links TRBV5-1 with TRBJ2-1, with 8 bases aligning to TRBD2. This CDR3 comprises 16 residues. In germline, CDR1 is SGHRS, CDR2 YFSETQ. The ends lost 0 bases at V and 0 bases at J; junction bases unmatched: 2. This CDR3 is CASSLETSGSYNEQFF. CDR3 DNA sequence: TGCGCCAGCAGCTTGGAAACTAGCGGCTCCTACAATGAGCAGTTCTTC.

The rearrangement joins TRBV7-3 to TRBJ1-6; TRBD1 matches 10 bases. Germline V lookup: CDR1 SGHTA, CDR2 FQGTGA. This CDR3 has 15 amino acids. The V and J ends lost 5 bases and 10 bases, in that order; junction bases with no gene match: 8. The CDR3 coding sequence is TGTGCCAGCAGCCGACAGGGGGCGCAGACATCACCCCTCCACTTT. Its translation: CASSRQGAQTSPLHF.

The V and J genes are TRBV7-3 and TRBJ2-3, with D perhaps matching TRBD2 (5 bases). Between the trimmed V and J ends, which lost 5 bases and 0 bases, there was a span of 15 bases. CDR1 is SGHTA and CDR2 is FQGTGA in the germline V gene. CDR3 length equals 16 residues. CDR3 amino acids: CASSPVEGESTDTQYF. The DNA for the CDR3 is TGTGCCAGCAGCCCGGTTGAGGGAGAGAGCACAGATACGCAGTATTTT.

This clone was counted a single time. This chain joins TRBV9 and TRBJ1-3; a possible D gene is TRBD1 (5 bases). Trimming took off 4 bases at V and 0 bases at J, with 14 bases between the two ends. The CDR3 contains 16 residues. Germline lookup yields CDR1 SGDLS and CDR2 YYNGEE. Here the CDR3 DNA reads TGTGCCAGCAGCCCCCGACAGCCGATCTCTGGAAACACCATATATTTT. This encodes CASSPRQPISGNTIYF.

The V and J genes are TRBV7-9 and TRBJ1-5; 7 bases map to TRBD1. The V gene's germline CDR1 is SEHNR and CDR2 FQNEAQ (reference sequence). This CDR3 has 12 residues. Trimming removed 6 bases from V and 5 bases from J; junction bases left unmatched: 1. The CDR3 region has the DNA TGTGCCAGCAGTACAGGGGATCAGCCCCAGCATTTT. Its protein product is CASSTGDQPQHF.

V usage is TRBV7-9 and J usage is TRBJ1-2; D is uncertain. The ends were cut back, 1 base at V and 7 bases at J, with 13 bases in the middle. The CDR3 is 14 residues long. Germline lookup yields CDR1 SEHNR and CDR2 FQNEAQ (reference sequence). The CDR3 bases are TGTGCCAGCAGCTTAGTAAGTCCCCCCGGTGGCTACACCTTC. Encoded protein: CASSLVSPPGGYTF.

This chain connects TRBV5-1 to TRBJ1-4; 9 bases align to TRBD1. V lost 0 bases and J lost 6; bases outside the gene matches: 3. Germline V gene lookup returns CDR1 SGHRS and CDR2 YFSETQ. The CDR3 length is 15 residues. This CDR3 reads CASSLEGTGYEKLFF. The CDR3 DNA sequence: TGCGCCAGCAGCTTGGAAGGGACAGGGTATGAAAAACTGTTTTTT.

This CDR3 reads CASSEVQRVGHNEQFF. The CDR3 DNA is TGCGCCAGCAGTGAGGTCCAGCGGGTGGGGCACAATGAGCAGTTCTTC. This chain connects TRBV10-2 to TRBJ2-1, with D maybe TRBD2 (6 bases). There are 16 residues in the CDR3. The ends were cut back, 2 bases at V and 5 bases at J, with 16 bases in the middle. The germline gives CDR1 WSHSY, CDR2 SAAADI.

This clone was detected only once. The V and J genes are TRBV5-1 and TRBJ1-2; no reliable D call. Germline V gives CDR1 SGHRS, CDR2 YFSETQ. The CDR3 covers 15 residues. Trimming removed 2 bases from V and 3 bases from J, with 14 bases in between. DNA for the CDR3: TGCGCCAGCAGCTTTGGAGGCTCTACTGACTATGGCTACACCTTC. It translates to CASSFGGSTDYGYTF.

The chain has TRBV10-2 and TRBJ1-1; TRBD1 aligns across 9 bases. The V gene's germline CDR1 is WSHSY and CDR2 SAAADI. The length of the CDR3 is 16 residues. V lost 0 bases to trimming and J lost 1 base; unmatched junction nucleotides: 3. CDR3 in DNA: TGCGCCAGCAGTGAGTCGTTGGGACAGGGGAACACTGAAGCTTTCTTT. This encodes CASSESLGQGNTEAFF.

The J gene is TRBJ1-3, the V gene TRBV25-1; a weak D match, TRBD1 (6 bases). With 3 bases removed from V and 1 base from J, the gap between germline ends came to 13 bases. CDR1 and CDR2 from the germline V gene are MGHDK and SYGVNS. This CDR3 region has 16 residues. In DNA form, the CDR3 reads TGTGCCAGCAGTGAGAGAAGGGGGTGGTCTGGAAACACCATATATTTT. It translates to CASSERRGWSGNTIYF.

The chain links TRBV5-1 to TRBJ2-4, with TRBD1 matching 11 bases. The CDR3 spans 21 residues. The V gene end was trimmed by 3 bases and the J gene end by 0 bases; junction bases not matched to a gene: 17. Germline V gives CDR1 SGHRS, CDR2 YFSETQ. DNA of the CDR3: TGCGCCAGCAGCTCTAATGCGCGGACAGGGGGCGGGTACGAAGCCAAAAACATTCAGTACTTC. Translation gives CASSSNARTGGGYEAKNIQYF.

This rearrangement joins TRBV5-1 to TRBJ2-5, with D maybe TRBD1 (6 bases). The CDR3 runs to 14 residues. Trimming removed 4 bases from V and 0 bases from J, with 10 bases in between. In germline, CDR1 is SGHRS, CDR2 YFSETQ. In nucleotides, the CDR3 is TGCGCCAGCAGCGGCAGGGGCCACCAAGAGACCCAGTACTTC. This sequence encodes CASSGRGHQETQYF.

The CDR3 spells CASSYQTGLTDTQYF. DNA for the CDR3: TGTGCCAGCAGTTACCAGACAGGCCTCACAGATACGCAGTATTTT. This sequence joins TRBV6-5 and TRBJ2-3, with a possible D match to TRBD1 (6 bases). CDR1 and CDR2 (germline): MNHEY, SVGAGI. The CDR3 is 15 residues long. V lost 2 bases, J lost 2 bases, and 11 bases lay in between.

This chain joins TRBV6-5 and TRBJ1-2; TRBD1 is a possible D gene (5 bases). Trimming removed 5 bases from V and 4 bases from J, with 17 bases in between. Germline lookup yields CDR1 MNHEY and CDR2 SVGAGI. The CDR3 totals 15 residues. CDR3 in amino acids: CASSNDPGQTYGYTF. For the CDR3, the DNA is TGTGCCAGCAGTAATGATCCAGGGCAAACCTATGGCTACACCTTC.

This clone was observed once. V is TRBV9 and J is TRBJ2-3, with D hard to call. Per the germline V gene, CDR1 is SGDLS and CDR2 is YYNGEE. V was trimmed by 1 base and J by 0 bases, leaving 9 bases between them. The CDR3 length is 15 residues. CDR3 DNA: TGTGCCAGCAGCGTAAGGAGCGATAGCACAGATACGCAGTATTTT. Translation gives CASSVRSDSTDTQYF.